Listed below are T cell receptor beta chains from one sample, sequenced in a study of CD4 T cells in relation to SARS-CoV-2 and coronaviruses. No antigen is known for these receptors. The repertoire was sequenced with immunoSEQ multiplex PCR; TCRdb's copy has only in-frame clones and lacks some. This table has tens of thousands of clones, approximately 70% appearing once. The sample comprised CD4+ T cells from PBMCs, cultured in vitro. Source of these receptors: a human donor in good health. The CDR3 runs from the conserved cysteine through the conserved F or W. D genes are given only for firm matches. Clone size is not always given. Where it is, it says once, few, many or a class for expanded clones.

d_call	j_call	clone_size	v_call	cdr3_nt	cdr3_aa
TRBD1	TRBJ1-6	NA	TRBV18	TGTGCCAGCTCAACCTACAGGGGTATGAATTCACCCCTCCACTTT	CASSTYRGMNSPLHF
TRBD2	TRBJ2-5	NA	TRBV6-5	TGTGCCAGCGTACGAAGGAGCGGGGGTCAAGAGACCCAGTACTTC	CASVRRSGGQETQYF
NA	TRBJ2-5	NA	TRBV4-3	TGCGCCAGCAGCCAAGACGGGACCCCCGGGCTGACCCAGTACTTC	CASSQDGTPGLTQYF
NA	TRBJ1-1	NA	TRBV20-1	TGCAGTGCTAGGGAAAACACTGAAGCTTTCTTT	CSARENTEAFF
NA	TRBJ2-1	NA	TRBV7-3	TGTGCCAGCAGCCCGGGCGGGTTTGGGGCTAGTGAGCAGTTCTTC	CASSPGGFGASEQFF
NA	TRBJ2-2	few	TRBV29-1	TGCAGCGTTGAAGTGGGCTCCACCGGGGAGCTGTTTTTT	CSVEVGSTGELFF
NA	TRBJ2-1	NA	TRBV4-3	TGCGCCAGCAGCCAAGAAGCTTCGCCGGGACTCAACAATGAGCAGTTCTTC	CASSQEASPGLNNEQFF
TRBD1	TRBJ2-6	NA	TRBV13	TGTGCCAGCAGCTTAGGGACAGGGGACTCTGGGGCCAACGTCCTGACTTTC	CASSLGTGDSGANVLTF
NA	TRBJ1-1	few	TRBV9	TGTGCCAGCAGCGTAGGCCCCGGAAGGGGCACTGAAGCTTTCTTT	CASSVGPGRGTEAFF
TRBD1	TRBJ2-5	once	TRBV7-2	TGTGCCAGCAGCTTAACAGGGGACCAAGAGACCCAGTACTTC	CASSLTGDQETQYF
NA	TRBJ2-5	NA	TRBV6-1	TGTGCCAGCAGTGAAGGGCGGGGATTCCCAGAGACCCAGTACTTC	CASSEGRGFPETQYF
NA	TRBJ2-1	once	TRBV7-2	TGTGCCAGCAGCTTAGCAGATGGGTTCTACAATGAGCAGTTCTTC	CASSLADGFYNEQFF
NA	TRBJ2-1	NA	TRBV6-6	TGTGCCAGCAGTTACTCCCCGGAGGGTTCCAATGAGCAATTCTTC	CASSYSPEGSNEQFF
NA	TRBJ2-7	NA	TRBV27	TGTGCCAGCAGCCCAATCTTTTCGGGGTACGAGCAGTACTTC	CASSPIFSGYEQYF
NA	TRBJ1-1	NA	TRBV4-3	TGCGCCAGCAGCCAGGGCAGGACGAACACTGAAGCTTTCTTT	CASSQGRTNTEAFF
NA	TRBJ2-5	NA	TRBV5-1	TGCGCCAGCAGCCCTCAGGGGGGGATTGGAGAGACCCAGTACTTC	CASSPQGGIGETQYF
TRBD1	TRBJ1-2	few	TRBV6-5	TGTGCCAGCAGTTGGGACAGGGGATATGGCTACACCTTC	CASSWDRGYGYTF
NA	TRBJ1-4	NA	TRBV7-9	TGTGCCAGCAGCTTCGGACACGTCGAGGAAAAACTGTTTTTT	CASSFGHVEEKLFF
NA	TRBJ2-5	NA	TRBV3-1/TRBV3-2	TGTGCCAGCAGCCAGGACGGCGGGGCGGCCCAAGAGACCCAGTACTTC	CASSQDGGAAQETQYF
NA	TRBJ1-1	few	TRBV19	TGTGCCAGTAGTATTAACGAGAACACTGAAGCTTTCTTT	CASSINENTEAFF
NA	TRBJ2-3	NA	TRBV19	TGTGCCAGTAGTATTACTCACACAGATACGCAGTATTTT	CASSITHTDTQYF
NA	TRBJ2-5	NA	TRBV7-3	TGTGCCAGCGGCCGGGACAACGGAGAGACCCAGTACTTC	CASGRDNGETQYF